This TCR beta chain was sequenced for a study of regulatory T cells in long-lasting Graves disease. Time point defined: newly diagnosed GD, antithyroid drugs for less than 3 months. Isolated PBMC RNA provided the starting material for the TCR library. This clonotype appeared many times. The ends were cut back, 2 bases at V and 7 bases at J, with 6 bases in the middle. This CDR3 has 11 amino acids. CDR1 and CDR2 (germline): DFQATT, SNEGSKA (reference sequence). Libraries of TCR beta came from iRepertoire HTBI primers plus Arm-PCR of CDR3 regions. TCRdb itself ran the multiplex PCR reads through MiXCR, one entry per CDR3 protein. The table lists about half a million distinct CDR3 sequences, around 13% of them singletons, with roughly 8.9% in the top ten. These records were also assigned to another study, of T cells in Graves' hyperthyroidism and ophthalmopathy. From that paper: Within blood appeared most thyroid clonotypes that had expanded above 0.001.

V gene TRBV20-1 combines with J gene TRBJ2-1; D not certain. The sample was peripheral blood mononuclear cells (PBMCs), taken at new diagnosis, from a patient treated with antithyroid drugs. The sequence was obtained from a woman in her 30s with Graves disease. The CDR3 DNA follows: TGCAGTGCTAGACCACGGAATGAGCAGTTCTTC. Residues: CSARPRNEQFF.